These 8 T cell receptor beta chains originate from one sample sequenced in a study of T cells in Graves' hyperthyroidism and ophthalmopathy (dated 2019 in TCRdb). The receptor library was made with multiplex PCR. The listed sequencing device is Illumina HiSeq 2000. TCR beta CDR3 regions were amplified from RNA transcripts. The first round of RT-PCR for the TCR CDR3 was performed with the HTBI primer set and the Qiagen OneStep RT-PCR kit. Clones were called with MiXCR by TCRdb after fastp trimmed the public reads at Q25, and only in-frame beta chains were retained. Each entry merges the rows of one CDR3 protein and shows their most common DNA and genes. This sample gives 530,000 or so distinct CDR3 sequences in total; roughly 46% of them show up just once. The ten largest clones take up about 7.8% of the sample. Sequencing was carried out using peripheral blood or thyroid tissue (not recorded which). The receptors were sampled from a woman aged 18-35 years with Graves' hyperthyroidism.

The V call is TRBV2, the J call TRBJ2-7; D not resolved. Per germline, CDR1 SNHLY and CDR2 FYNNEI. The CDR3 runs to 12 residues. V lost 3 bases to trimming and J lost 5 bases, with 8 bases between them. The CDR3 loop is CASSEDRDEQYF. CDR3 in DNA: TGTGCCAGCAGTGAGGATCGGGACGAGCAGTACTTC. The full variable domain, completed using reference TRBV2 and TRBJ2-7, is EPEVTQTPSHQVTQMGQEVILRCVPISNHLYFYWYRQILGQKVEFLVSFYNNEISEKSEIFDDQFSVERPDGSNFTLKIRSTKLEDSAMYFCASSEDRDEQYFGPGTRLTVT.

This chain links TRBV7-9 with TRBJ2-3; 9 nucleotides match TRBD2. CDR1 SEHNR and CDR2 FQNEAQ come from the germline V gene (reference sequence). There are 16 residues in the CDR3. Trimming cost V 5 bases and J 4 bases; bases outside gene matches: 10. In DNA, the CDR3 is TGTGCCAGCAGCCTCATTAGCGGGAGTGGGGCAGATACGCAGTATTTT. Translated, it gives CASSLISGSGADTQYF.

This clonotype was observed many times. The chain employs TRBV12-3 or TRBV12-4 and TRBJ2-7; the D is unclear. Trimming shortened V by 4 bases and J by 3 bases, and 10 bases separated the two germline ends. The CDR3 runs to 13 residues. This CDR3 reads CASSSLHIYEQYF. DNA of the CDR3: TGTGCCAGCAGTTCCCTACACATCTACGAGCAGTACTTC.

The chain carries TRBV10-3 and TRBJ1-2, with TRBD1 as a possible D gene (5 bases). CDR1 and CDR2 from the germline V gene are ENHRY and SYGVKD. Trimming removed 3 bases from V and 8 bases from J, with 13 bases in between. The CDR3 spans 13 residues. CDR3 sequence: CAISERGGEGYTF. DNA for the CDR3: TGTGCCATCAGTGAAAGGGGAGGTGAGGGCTACACCTTC.

This clonotype came up many times. This rearrangement joins TRBV10-3 to TRBJ1-5; D is perhaps TRBD1 (5 bases). Germline V gene lookup returns CDR1 ENHRY and CDR2 SYGVKD. The CDR3 totals 16 residues. V was trimmed by 0 bases and J by 0 bases, leaving 9 bases between them. The CDR3 bases are TGTGCCATCAGTGAGTCGGAGGGGCGTAGCAATCAGCCCCAGCATTTT. Its protein is CAISESEGRSNQPQHF.

About this clonotype: Since a much larger clone is just one base distant, this may be a read error. The chain is built from TRBV2 and TRBJ1-2, with D perhaps TRBD1 (6 bases). The CDR3 is 15 residues long. The germline gives CDR1 SNHLY, CDR2 FYNNEI. Trimming cost V 8 bases and J 0 bases, with 16 bases left between them. The CDR3: CASGVEAGANYGYTF. The CDR3, as DNA: TGTGCCAGCGGTGTCGAGGCAGGGGCTAACTATGGCTACACCTTC. Full variable domain (remainder filled in from reference TRBV2 and TRBJ1-2): EPEVTQTPSHQVTQMGQEVILRCVPISNHLYFYWYRQILGQKVEFLVSFYNNEISEKSEIFDDQFSVERPDGSNFTLKIRSTKLEDSAMYFCASGVEAGANYGYTFGSGTRLTVV.

This chain uses TRBV5-1 with TRBJ1-1; D uncertain. V was pared by 3 bases and J by 0 bases, with 18 bases between. The length of the CDR3 is 17 residues. In germline, CDR1 is SGHRS, CDR2 YFSETQ. The CDR3 DNA sequence: TGCGCCAGCAGCTCGAGATGGTTTGGTATAATGAACACTGAAGCTTTCTTT. This translates into CASSSRWFGIMNTEAFF.

The chain couples TRBV29-1 to TRBJ1-4; D ambiguous. V was cut by 0 bases and J by 2 bases, with 4 bases left in between. Per the germline V gene, CDR1 is SQVTM and CDR2 is ANQGSEA. CDR3 length equals 13 residues. CDR3: CSVEEWTNEKLFF. CDR3 nucleotide sequence: TGCAGCGTTGAAGAATGGACTAATGAAAAACTGTTTTTT.